The T cell receptor (beta chain) under discussion was sequenced for a study of blood T cell repertoires in COVID-19. Germline CDR1 reads KGHSH; CDR2 reads LQKENI. The junction had 6 bases not matched to a gene; V was cut back by 1 base and J by 5 bases. This CDR3 comprises 16 residues. This table comes from immunoSEQ multiplex PCR, and its TCRdb copy is limited to in-frame clones, with some not included. The sample holds 88,000 or so clones, 85% seen once. The V and J genes are TRBV18 and TRBJ2-2, with 8 bases that match TRBD1. The material sequenced was peripheral blood. The source is a man in his 60s with acute or convalescent COVID-19. The CDR3 sequence: CASSPRDRGRTGELFF. Written as DNA, the CDR3 is TGTGCCAGCTCACCACGAGACAGGGGAAGGACCGGGGAGCTGTTTTTT.